The rows below give T cell receptor beta chains drawn from one sample of a study of cytomegalovirus exposure and HLA in healthy donors. The table came from immunoSEQ multiplex PCR; TCRdb's copy has only in-frame clones and leaves some out. Of around 140,000 clones detected, 64% appear once; the ten largest clones hold under 2.5%. The specimen was PBMCs. All receptors come from a middle-aged woman in good health and CMV-seronegative. Both conserved end residues are part of each CDR3. A D gene is named only where the DNA matches it firmly. Expanded clones are given a class, and other clones once, few, many or no size at all.

V: TRBV5-1; J: TRBJ1-1; size: few; D: -; DNA: TGCGCCAGCAGCTTGGACACAGGGAACACTGAAGCTTTCTTT; CDR3: CASSLDTGNTEAFF
V: TRBV5-1; J: TRBJ2-1; size: -; D: -; DNA: TGCGCCAGCAGCGAGGAAGGGGGTCCCTACAATGAGCAGTTCTTC; CDR3: CASSEEGGPYNEQFF
V: TRBV15; J: TRBJ1-5; size: -; D: -; DNA: TGTGCCACCAGCAGCGATAATCAGGGGTACGGTGGGCCCCAGCATTTT; CDR3: CATSSDNQGYGGPQHF
V: TRBV28; J: TRBJ1-5; size: -; D: -; DNA: TGTGCCGGCAGTTTGCAGGACAATCAGCCCCAGCATTTT; CDR3: CAGSLQDNQPQHF
V: TRBV7-2; J: TRBJ1-2; size: -; D: TRBD1; DNA: TGTGCCAGCAGCTCCGGGACAGGGGGCGCGCGGGGCTACACCTTC; CDR3: CASSSGTGGARGYTF
V: TRBV9; J: TRBJ1-6; size: -; D: TRBD1; DNA: TGTGCCAGCAGTACGACAGGGAGCTCCTATAATTCACCCCTCCACTTT; CDR3: CASSTTGSSYNSPLHF
V: TRBV19; J: TRBJ1-4; size: -; D: -; DNA: TGTGCCAGTTCCACTACAGGGATGACTAATGAAAAACTGTTTTTT; CDR3: CASSTTGMTNEKLFF
V: TRBV6-1; J: TRBJ1-2; size: -; D: -; DNA: TGTGCCAGCAGATTACAAGAGGGGGACTATGGCTACACCTTC; CDR3: CASRLQEGDYGYTF
V: TRBV6-5; J: TRBJ1-1; size: few; D: -; DNA: TGTGCCAGCACCGACGGGGTTGAGGCTTTCTTT; CDR3: CASTDGVEAFF
V: TRBV25-1; J: TRBJ1-1; size: few; D: -; DNA: TGTGCCAGCAGTGATCGCCGCGCTGAAGCTTTCTTT; CDR3: CASSDRRAEAFF
V: TRBV19; J: TRBJ1-3; size: few; D: -; DNA: TGTGCCAGTAGTAGTTGGGCTCTACAGCAGACTGGAAACACCATATATTTT; CDR3: CASSSWALQQTGNTIYF
V: TRBV5-1; J: TRBJ1-1; size: -; D: -; DNA: TGCGCCAGCAGCGGGGGGGTCGGCCGGGCTGAAGCTTTCTTT; CDR3: CASSGGVGRAEAFF
V: TRBV25-1; J: TRBJ1-2; size: -; D: TRBD1; DNA: TGTGCCAGCAGCCCCGGGACAGCTAACTATGGCTACACCTTC; CDR3: CASSPGTANYGYTF
V: TRBV11-2; J: TRBJ2-6; size: -; D: -; DNA: TGTGCCAGCAGCGTCGGCAGGTTTTCTGGGGCCAACGTCCTGACTTTC; CDR3: CASSVGRFSGANVLTF
V: TRBV11-3; J: TRBJ2-7; size: -; D: TRBD1; DNA: TGTGCCAGCAGCCCAGGAAGAGGGGGCATCTCCTACGAGCAGTACTTC; CDR3: CASSPGRGGISYEQYF
V: TRBV5-1; J: TRBJ2-1; size: -; D: -; DNA: TGCGCCAGCAGCCCTCAGGGTGACCCAAGCAATGAGCAGTTCTTC; CDR3: CASSPQGDPSNEQFF
V: TRBV11-1; J: TRBJ2-7; size: few; D: TRBD2; DNA: TGTGCCAGCAGCTTAACTAGCGGGAGCTACGAGCAGTACTTC; CDR3: CASSLTSGSYEQYF
V: TRBV19; J: TRBJ1-1; size: -; D: -; DNA: TGTGCCAGTAGTCCACCCAGGGAGGGGCCGGCTAACACTGAAGCTTTCTTT; CDR3: CASSPPREGPANTEAFF
V: TRBV4-2; J: TRBJ1-1; size: few; D: -; DNA: TGTGCCAGCAGCCAAGATCATGCCCCGGGGACTGAAGCTTTCTTT; CDR3: CASSQDHAPGTEAFF
V: TRBV27; J: TRBJ2-7; size: -; D: TRBD2; DNA: TGTGCCAGCAGTCCGAAATCCACTGCCAGCGGGGGCCTCAGTGTGGCGTACTTC; CDR3: CASSPKSTASGGLSVAYF
V: TRBV29-1; J: TRBJ1-5; size: once; D: -; DNA: TGCAGCGTTGGCGGTTCGGGCAATCAGCCCCAGCATTTT; CDR3: CSVGGSGNQPQHF
V: TRBV28; J: TRBJ2-7; size: once; D: TRBD1; DNA: TGTGCCAGCAGACCCGGTCTACAGGGGAAGAAGGGCTACGAGCAGTACTTC; CDR3: CASRPGLQGKKGYEQYF
V: TRBV5-4; J: TRBJ1-5; size: -; D: -; DNA: TGTGCCAGCAGCCTCCAGGGAAGCAATCAGCCCCAGCATTTT; CDR3: CASSLQGSNQPQHF
V: TRBV5-1; J: TRBJ1-2; size: -; D: -; DNA: TGCGCCAGCAACACAGGGCCTAACTATGGCTACACCTTC; CDR3: CASNTGPNYGYTF
V: TRBV2; J: TRBJ2-1; size: -; D: TRBD2; DNA: TGTGCCAGCAGACTAGCGGGCCTAGCGGGGTGGAGGGGCAATGAGCAGTTCTTC; CDR3: CASRLAGLAGWRGNEQFF
V: TRBV9; J: TRBJ1-2; size: few; D: -; DNA: TGTGCCAGCAGCGTAGAGGAACAGGGCGACTATGGCTACACCTTC; CDR3: CASSVEEQGDYGYTF
V: TRBV10-2; J: TRBJ1-5; size: -; D: -; DNA: TGCGCCAGCAGTGGGAGGGGAGATCAGCCCCAGCATTTT; CDR3: CASSGRGDQPQHF
V: TRBV9; J: TRBJ1-5; size: few; D: -; DNA: TGTGCCAGCAGCGTAGCGGCAGGGAATCAGCCCCAGCATTTT; CDR3: CASSVAAGNQPQHF
V: TRBV5-1; J: TRBJ2-3; size: -; D: -; DNA: TGCGCCAGCAGCTTGGAGACAGCAAGGGGCACAGATACGCAGTATTTT; CDR3: CASSLETARGTDTQYF
V: TRBV11-3; J: TRBJ1-1; size: -; D: TRBD1; DNA: TGTGCCAGCAGCGCCGGGACAGGGGGAACTGAAGCTTTCTTT; CDR3: CASSAGTGGTEAFF
V: TRBV5-6; J: TRBJ2-5; size: -; D: TRBD1; DNA: TGTGCCAGCAGCTTGGGGGGACAGGGTATGGAGGAGACCCAGTACTTC; CDR3: CASSLGGQGMEETQYF
V: TRBV6-1; J: TRBJ1-5; size: -; D: -; DNA: TGTGCCAGCCAAGCAAGGCAGGGATGGCCTCAGCCCCAGCATTTT; CDR3: CASQARQGWPQPQHF
V: TRBV10-3; J: TRBJ1-3; size: once; D: -; DNA: TGTGCCATCAGTGATCGTCAGGGGGGAAACACCATATATTTT; CDR3: CAISDRQGGNTIYF
V: TRBV7-7; J: TRBJ1-3; size: few; D: -; DNA: TGTGCCAGCAGCCGGAGCTCTGGAAACACCATATATTTT; CDR3: CASSRSSGNTIYF
V: TRBV5-1; J: TRBJ2-7; size: -; D: TRBD1; DNA: TGCGCCAGCTCCAGGGACAGAACGTACTACGAGCAGTACTTC; CDR3: CASSRDRTYYEQYF
V: TRBV10-3; J: TRBJ1-2; size: -; D: TRBD1; DNA: TGTGCCATCGGGTCTGACAGGGACTATGGCTACACCTTC; CDR3: CAIGSDRDYGYTF
V: TRBV6-1; J: TRBJ1-6; size: once; D: -; DNA: TGTGCCAGCAGTGGGGGCCCGGCCAGCGCCTATAATTCACCCCTCCACTTT; CDR3: CASSGGPASAYNSPLHF
V: TRBV27; J: TRBJ1-2; size: few; D: TRBD1; DNA: TGTGCCAGCGGCGCAGGGGGTTTACCGTTAGGCTACACCTTC; CDR3: CASGAGGLPLGYTF
V: TRBV10-3; J: TRBJ1-1; size: -; D: -; DNA: TGTGCCATCAGTTCAGGGTCGAACACTGAAGCTTTCTTT; CDR3: CAISSGSNTEAFF
V: TRBV4-2; J: TRBJ1-3; size: -; D: -; DNA: TGTGCCAGCAGCCAAGAAAATCGGGACTCTGGAAACACCATATATTTT; CDR3: CASSQENRDSGNTIYF
V: TRBV30; J: TRBJ1-4; size: -; D: -; DNA: TGTGCCTGGAGTGGGCGGCTTCGGGAAAAACTGTTTTTT; CDR3: CAWSGRLREKLFF
V: TRBV13; J: TRBJ2-3; size: few; D: TRBD2; DNA: TGTGCCAGCAGCTTAATACGCGGGGGGGCCTCAGATACGCAGTATTTT; CDR3: CASSLIRGGASDTQYF
V: TRBV11-2; J: TRBJ2-7; size: once; D: -; DNA: TGTGCCAGCAGCTTAGACGCGGGGCTCTCCTACGAGCAGTACTTC; CDR3: CASSLDAGLSYEQYF
V: TRBV27; J: TRBJ1-6; size: -; D: TRBD1; DNA: TGTGCCAGCAGCAGGGACAGGGAGGGATCACCCCTCCACTTT; CDR3: CASSRDREGSPLHF
V: TRBV5-6; J: TRBJ2-1; size: -; D: -; DNA: TGTGCCAGCAGCTTTTATGGTCCCCGGGGGGCCCGCCATGAGCAGTTCTTC; CDR3: CASSFYGPRGARHEQFF
V: TRBV30; J: TRBJ1-5; size: -; D: TRBD1; DNA: TGTGCCTGGAGCCCGGACAGGCCCAATGGGCCCCAGCATTTT; CDR3: CAWSPDRPNGPQHF
V: TRBV2; J: TRBJ1-5; size: -; D: -; DNA: TGTGCCAGTTCGGACAGCTATCAGCCCCAGCATTTT; CDR3: CASSDSYQPQHF
V: TRBV12-5; J: TRBJ2-5; size: -; D: TRBD2; DNA: TGTGCTAGTGGTTCCGGACTAGCGGGGGCCCAAGAGACCCAGTACTTC; CDR3: CASGSGLAGAQETQYF
V: TRBV5-1; J: TRBJ2-7; size: -; D: TRBD1; DNA: TGCGCCAGCAGCAAACGGGACAGCTCCTACGAGCAGTACTTC; CDR3: CASSKRDSSYEQYF
V: TRBV7-9; J: TRBJ1-2; size: -; D: TRBD1; DNA: TGTGCCAGCAGCTTTACAGGGGGCTATGGCTACACCTTC; CDR3: CASSFTGGYGYTF
V: TRBV2; J: TRBJ1-1; size: -; D: TRBD1; DNA: TGTGCCAGCGGACTCACAGGGGACACTGAAGCTTTCTTT; CDR3: CASGLTGDTEAFF
V: TRBV7-3; J: TRBJ1-2; size: -; D: -; DNA: TGTGCCAGCAGCTTATTGGGTCAGGGGCCGATCTCCTTC; CDR3: CASSLLGQGPISF
V: TRBV6-1; J: TRBJ1-3; size: -; D: -; DNA: TGTGCCAGCATTCCACAGGTTCCTGGAAACACCATATATTTT; CDR3: CASIPQVPGNTIYF
V: TRBV6-5; J: TRBJ2-2; size: -; D: -; DNA: TGTGCCAGCAGTTACTCGTGGCTAGCGAACACCGGGGAGCTGTTTTTT; CDR3: CASSYSWLANTGELFF
V: TRBV29-1; J: TRBJ1-1; size: -; D: TRBD1; DNA: TGCAGCGTGACCCGGACAGAGGGGGCCACTGAAGCTTTCTTT; CDR3: CSVTRTEGATEAFF
V: TRBV4-1; J: TRBJ1-5; size: -; D: -; DNA: TGCGCCAGCAGCCAAGATCTCGTCTTCACAGGGCAAGGTCAGCCCCAGCATTTT; CDR3: CASSQDLVFTGQGQPQHF
V: TRBV7-7; J: TRBJ1-1; size: -; D: -; DNA: TGTGCCAGCAGCGAGATAGAGGGAGCTGAAGCTTTCTTT; CDR3: CASSEIEGAEAFF
V: TRBV4-1; J: TRBJ1-4; size: -; D: -; DNA: TGCGCCAGCAGCCAAGTTCTAGGGCCGGGAGATGAAAAACTGTTTTTT; CDR3: CASSQVLGPGDEKLFF
V: TRBV28; J: TRBJ1-4; size: -; D: TRBD1; DNA: TGTGCCAGCAGTACGACAGGGGGCAAATTAGGAAAACTGTTTTTT; CDR3: CASSTTGGKLGKLFF
V: TRBV7-7; J: TRBJ2-2; size: -; D: -; DNA: TGTGCCAGCAGCCGACAACGTGGCGGGGCTGGGGAGCTGTTTTTT; CDR3: CASSRQRGGAGELFF